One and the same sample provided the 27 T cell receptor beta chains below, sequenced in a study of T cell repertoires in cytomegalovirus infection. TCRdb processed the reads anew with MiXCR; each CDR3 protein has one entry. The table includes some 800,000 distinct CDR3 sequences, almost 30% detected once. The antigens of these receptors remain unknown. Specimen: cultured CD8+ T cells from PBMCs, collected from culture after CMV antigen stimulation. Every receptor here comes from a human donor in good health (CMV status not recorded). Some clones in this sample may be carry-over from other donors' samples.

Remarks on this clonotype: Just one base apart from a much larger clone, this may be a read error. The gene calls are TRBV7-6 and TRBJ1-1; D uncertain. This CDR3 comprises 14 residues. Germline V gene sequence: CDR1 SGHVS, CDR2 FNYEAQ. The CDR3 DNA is TGTGCCAGCAGTCGAGAGGGTACTCTCACTGAAGCTTGCTTT. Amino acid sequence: CASSREGTLTEACF. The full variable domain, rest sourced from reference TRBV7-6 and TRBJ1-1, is GAGVSQSPRYKVTKRGQDVALRCDPISGHVSLYWYRQALGQGPEFLTYFNYEAQQDKSGLPNDRFSAERPEGSISTLTIQRTEQRDSAMYRCASSREGTLTEACFGQGTRLTVV.

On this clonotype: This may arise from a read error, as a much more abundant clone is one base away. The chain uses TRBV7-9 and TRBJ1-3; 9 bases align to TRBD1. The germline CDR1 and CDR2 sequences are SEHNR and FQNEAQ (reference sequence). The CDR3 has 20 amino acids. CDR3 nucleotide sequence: TGTACCAGCAGCTCTACCGGGACAGGGAGTGTGTCGAGGCTTGGAAACACCATATATTTT. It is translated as CTSSSTGTGSVSRLGNTIYF. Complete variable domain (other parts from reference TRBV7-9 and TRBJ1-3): DTGVSQNPRHKITKRGQNVTFRCDPISEHNRLYWYRQTLGQGPEFLTYFQNEAQLEKSRLLSDRFSAERPKGSFSTLEIQRTEQGDSAMYLCTSSSTGTGSVSRLGNTIYFGEGSWLTVV.

The CDR3: CASSVEGTGANVLTF. The CDR3 region has the DNA TGTGCCAGCAGCGTAGAAGGGACTGGGGCCAACGTCCTGACTTTC. The chain recombines TRBV9 with TRBJ2-6; no firm D call. This CDR3 spans 15 amino acids. The ends were cut back, 0 bases at V and 2 bases at J, with 6 bases in the middle. Germline values: CDR1 SGDLS, CDR2 YYNGEE.

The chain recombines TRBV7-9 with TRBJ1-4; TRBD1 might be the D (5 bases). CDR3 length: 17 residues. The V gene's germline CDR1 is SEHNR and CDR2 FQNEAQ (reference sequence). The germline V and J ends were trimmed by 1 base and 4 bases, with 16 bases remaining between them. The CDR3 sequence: CASSLERQGRINEKLFF. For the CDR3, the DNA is TGTGCCAGCAGCTTAGAGCGCCAGGGACGTATTAATGAAAAACTGTTTTTT.

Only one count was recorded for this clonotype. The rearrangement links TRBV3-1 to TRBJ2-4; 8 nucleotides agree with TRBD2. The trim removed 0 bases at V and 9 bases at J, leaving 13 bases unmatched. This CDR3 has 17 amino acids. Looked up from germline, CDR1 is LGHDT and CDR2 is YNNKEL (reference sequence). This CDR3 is CASSQEKPGGAITIQYF. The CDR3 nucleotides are TGTGCCAGCAGCCAAGAAAAACCCGGGGGGGCTATCACCATTCAGTACTTC.

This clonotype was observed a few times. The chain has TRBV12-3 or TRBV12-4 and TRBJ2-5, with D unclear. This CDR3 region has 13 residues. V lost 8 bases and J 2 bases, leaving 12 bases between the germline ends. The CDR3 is CASEPGDQETQYF. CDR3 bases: TGTGCCAGCGAGCCTGGGGATCAAGAGACCCAGTACTTC.

The CDR3 nucleotides read TGTGCCGTGGGACAGAAGCTCGGGGAGCAGTACTTC. Its translation: CAVGQKLGEQYF. The chain employs TRBV28 and TRBJ2-7; 7 bases match TRBD1. The length of the CDR3 is 12 residues. The V segment lost 11 bases and the J segment 7 bases; nucleotides outside the gene matches: 11. From germline, CDR1 is MDHEN and CDR2 SYDVKM.

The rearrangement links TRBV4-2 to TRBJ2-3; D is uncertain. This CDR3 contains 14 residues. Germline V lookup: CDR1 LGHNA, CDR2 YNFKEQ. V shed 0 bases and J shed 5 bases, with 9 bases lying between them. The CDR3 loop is CASSQEVLLDTQYF. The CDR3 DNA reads TGTGCCAGCAGCCAAGAGGTTTTGCTAGATACGCAGTATTTT.

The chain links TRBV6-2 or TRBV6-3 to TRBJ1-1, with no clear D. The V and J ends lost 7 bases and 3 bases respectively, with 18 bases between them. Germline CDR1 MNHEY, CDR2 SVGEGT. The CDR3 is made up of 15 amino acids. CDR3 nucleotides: TGTGCCAGCATCCCTAGGTGGGAAAGAGACACTGAAGCTTTCTTT. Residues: CASIPRWERDTEAFF.

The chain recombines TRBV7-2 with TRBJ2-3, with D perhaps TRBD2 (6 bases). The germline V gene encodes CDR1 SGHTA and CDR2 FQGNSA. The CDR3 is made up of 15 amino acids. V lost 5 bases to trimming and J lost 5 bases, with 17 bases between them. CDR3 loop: CASSRRAGRLDTQYF. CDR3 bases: TGTGCCAGCAGCCGAAGAGCAGGGAGGTTAGATACGCAGTATTTT.

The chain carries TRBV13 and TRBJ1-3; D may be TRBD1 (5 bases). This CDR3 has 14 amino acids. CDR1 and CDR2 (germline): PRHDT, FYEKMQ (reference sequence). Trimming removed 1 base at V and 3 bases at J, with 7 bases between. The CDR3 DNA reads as TGTGCCAGCAGCTTAGAGGGGATTGGAAACACCATATATTTT. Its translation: CASSLEGIGNTIYF. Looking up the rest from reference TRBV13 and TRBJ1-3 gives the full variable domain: AAGVIQSPRHLIKEKRETATLKCYPIPRHDTVYWYQQGPGQDPQFLISFYEKMQSDKGSIPDRFSAQQFSDYHSELNMSSLELGDSALYFCASSLEGIGNTIYFGEGSWLTVV.

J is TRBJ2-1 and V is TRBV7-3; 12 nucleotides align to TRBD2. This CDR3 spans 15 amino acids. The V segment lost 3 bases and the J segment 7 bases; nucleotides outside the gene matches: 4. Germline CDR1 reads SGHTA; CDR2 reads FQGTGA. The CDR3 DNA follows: TGTGCCAGCAGCTTCTCTAGCGGGGGGGCAAATGAGCAGTTCTTC. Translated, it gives CASSFSSGGANEQFF. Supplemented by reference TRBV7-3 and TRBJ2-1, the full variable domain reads GAGVSQTPSNKVTEKGKYVELRCDPISGHTALYWYRQSLGQGPEFLIYFQGTGAADDSGLPNDRFFAVRPEGSVSTLKIQRTERGDSAVYLCASSFSSGGANEQFFGPGTRLTVL.

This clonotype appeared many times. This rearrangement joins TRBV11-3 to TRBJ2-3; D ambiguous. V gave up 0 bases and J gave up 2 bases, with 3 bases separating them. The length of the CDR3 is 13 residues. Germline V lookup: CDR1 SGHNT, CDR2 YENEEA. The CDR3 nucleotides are TGTGCCAGCAGCTTAGAGAACACAGATACGCAGTATTTT. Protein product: CASSLENTDTQYF.

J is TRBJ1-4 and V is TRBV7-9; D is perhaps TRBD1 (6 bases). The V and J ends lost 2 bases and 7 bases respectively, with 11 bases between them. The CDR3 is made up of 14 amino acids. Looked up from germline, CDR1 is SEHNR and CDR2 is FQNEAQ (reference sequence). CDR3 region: CASSLPGGREKLFF. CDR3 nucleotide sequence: TGTGCCAGCAGCTTACCGGGGGGCCGTGAAAAACTGTTTTTT.

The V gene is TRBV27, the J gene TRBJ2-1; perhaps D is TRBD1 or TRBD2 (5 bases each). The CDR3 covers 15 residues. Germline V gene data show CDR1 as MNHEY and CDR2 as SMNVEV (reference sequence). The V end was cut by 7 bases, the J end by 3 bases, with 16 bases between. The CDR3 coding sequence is TGTGCCAGCACAAAAGCCGGGACCCTCTACAATGAGCAGTTCTTC. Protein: CASTKAGTLYNEQFF.

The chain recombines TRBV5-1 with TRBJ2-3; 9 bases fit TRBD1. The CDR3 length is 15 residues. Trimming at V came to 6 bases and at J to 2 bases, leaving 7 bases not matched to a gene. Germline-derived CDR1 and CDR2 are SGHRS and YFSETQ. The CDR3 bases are TGCGCCAGCACCAAGGGACAGGGACCCACAGATACGCAGTATTTT. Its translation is CASTKGQGPTDTQYF.

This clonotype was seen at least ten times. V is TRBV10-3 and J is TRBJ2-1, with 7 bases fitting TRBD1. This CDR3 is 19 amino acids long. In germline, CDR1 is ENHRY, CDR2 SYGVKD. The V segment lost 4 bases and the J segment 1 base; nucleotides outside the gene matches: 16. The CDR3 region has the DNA TGTGCCATCAGTGGAGGGGGCAGGGCCCTGAGTGGGTCCTACAATGAGCAGTTCTTC. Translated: CAISGGGRALSGSYNEQFF.

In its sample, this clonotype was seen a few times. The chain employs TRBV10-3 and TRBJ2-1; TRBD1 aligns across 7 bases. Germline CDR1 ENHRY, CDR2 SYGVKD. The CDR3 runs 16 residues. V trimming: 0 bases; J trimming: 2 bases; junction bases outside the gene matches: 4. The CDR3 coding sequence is TGTGCCATCAGTGAGTCCGGACAGGTCGCCTACAATGAGCAGTTCTTC. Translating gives CAISESGQVAYNEQFF.

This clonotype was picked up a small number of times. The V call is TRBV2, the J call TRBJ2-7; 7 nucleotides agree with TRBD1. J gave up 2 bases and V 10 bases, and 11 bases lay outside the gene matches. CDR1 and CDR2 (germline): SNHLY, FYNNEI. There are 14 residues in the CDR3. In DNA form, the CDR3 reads TGTGCCATCTGGTGGGACAGCGGTACCTACGAGCAGTACTTC. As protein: CAIWWDSGTYEQYF.

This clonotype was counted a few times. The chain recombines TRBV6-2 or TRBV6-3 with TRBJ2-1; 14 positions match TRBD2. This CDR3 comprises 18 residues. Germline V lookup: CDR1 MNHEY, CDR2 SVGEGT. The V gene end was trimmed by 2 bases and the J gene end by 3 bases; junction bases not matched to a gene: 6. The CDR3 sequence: CASSYPRLAGGHYNEQFF. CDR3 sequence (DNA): TGTGCCAGCAGTTACCCTAGACTAGCGGGGGGGCACTACAATGAGCAGTTCTTC.

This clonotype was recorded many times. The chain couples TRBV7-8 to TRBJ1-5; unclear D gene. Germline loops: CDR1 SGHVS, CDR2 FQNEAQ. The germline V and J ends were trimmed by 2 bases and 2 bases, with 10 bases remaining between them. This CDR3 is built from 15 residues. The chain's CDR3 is CASSLLGGGNQPQHF. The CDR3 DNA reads TGTGCCAGCAGCTTACTGGGAGGCGGCAATCAGCCCCAGCATTTT.

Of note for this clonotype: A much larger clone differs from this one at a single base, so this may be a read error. The CDR3 reads CASTGDRLNYGYTF. DNA for the CDR3: TGCGCCAGCACCGGGGACAGGTTAAACTATGGCTACACCTTC. The rearrangement uses TRBV5-1 and TRBJ1-2, with 8 bases fitting TRBD1. V lost 6 bases to trimming and J lost 2 bases; unmatched junction nucleotides: 6. Per germline, CDR1 SGHRS and CDR2 YFSETQ. This CDR3 has 14 amino acids.

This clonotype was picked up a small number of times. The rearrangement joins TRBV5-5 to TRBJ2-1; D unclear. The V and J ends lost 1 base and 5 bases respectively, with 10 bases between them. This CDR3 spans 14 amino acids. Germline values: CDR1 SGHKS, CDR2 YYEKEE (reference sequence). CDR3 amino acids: CASSLRPLNNEQFF. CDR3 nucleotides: TGTGCCAGCAGCTTGCGACCGCTGAACAATGAGCAGTTCTTC.

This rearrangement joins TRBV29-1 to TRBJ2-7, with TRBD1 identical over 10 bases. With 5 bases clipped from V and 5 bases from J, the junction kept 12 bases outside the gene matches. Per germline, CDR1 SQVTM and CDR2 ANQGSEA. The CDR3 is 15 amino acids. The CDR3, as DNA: TGCAGCGTTAGTGGGGGACAGGGGAGGATGGACGAGCAGTACGTC. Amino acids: CSVSGGQGRMDEQYV.

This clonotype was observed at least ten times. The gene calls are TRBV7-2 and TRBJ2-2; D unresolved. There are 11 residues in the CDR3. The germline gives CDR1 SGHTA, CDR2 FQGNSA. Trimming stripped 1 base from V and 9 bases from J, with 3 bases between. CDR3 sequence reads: CASSLGWELFF. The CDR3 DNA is TGTGCCAGCAGCTTAGGCTGGGAGCTGTTTTTT.

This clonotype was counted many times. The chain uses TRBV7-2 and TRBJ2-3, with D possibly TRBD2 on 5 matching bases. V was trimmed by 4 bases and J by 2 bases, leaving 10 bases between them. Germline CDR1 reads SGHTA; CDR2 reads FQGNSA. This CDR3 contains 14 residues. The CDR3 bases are TGTGCCAGCAGCTGGGAGTCCCCCACAGATACGCAGTATTTT. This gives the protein CASSWESPTDTQYF.

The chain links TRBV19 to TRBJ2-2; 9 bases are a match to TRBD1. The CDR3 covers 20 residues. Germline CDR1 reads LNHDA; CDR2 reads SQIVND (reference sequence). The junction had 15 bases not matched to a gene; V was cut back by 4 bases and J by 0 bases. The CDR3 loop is CASSKSRDRATPTNTGELFF. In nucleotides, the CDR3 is TGTGCCAGTAGTAAGTCCCGGGACAGGGCTACCCCGACGAACACCGGGGAGCTGTTTTTT.